These 25 T cell receptor beta chains share one sample of origin, sequenced in a study of control samples from healthy donors and cancer patients. The repertoire was sequenced with immunoSEQ multiplex PCR; TCRdb's copy has only in-frame clones and lacks some. The profile shows around 12,000 clones, about 92% of them singletons. Sequencing was done on a sample of PBMCs. The receptors stem from an older man with lung cancer.

The V gene is TRBV3-1 (or the pseudogene TRBV3-2), the J gene TRBJ2-5; weak D call: TRBD2 (6 bases). V lost 4 bases, J lost 2 bases, and 8 bases lay in between. The germline V gene has CDR1 LGHDT and CDR2 YNNKEL (reference sequence). The CDR3 is 13 residues long. This CDR3 is CASSPGRQETQYF. In nucleotides, the CDR3 is TGTGCCAGCAGCCCCGGGAGACAAGAGACCCAGTACTTC.

DNA for the CDR3: TGCGCCAGCAGCTTGGTAGGGGAAGAGACCCAGTACTTC. Protein: CASSLVGEETQYF. The chain recombines TRBV5-1 with TRBJ2-5; tentatively, D is TRBD1 (5 bases). The CDR3 runs 13 residues. The ends were cut back, 0 bases at V and 3 bases at J, with 6 bases in the middle. CDR1 SGHRS and CDR2 YFSETQ come from the germline V gene.

DNA for the CDR3: TGTGCCACCAGTCCCGGGGGGGCAGGCAACAATGAGCAGTTCTTC. Translation: CATSPGGAGNNEQFF. The chain is built from TRBV24-1 and TRBJ2-1, with 8 bases aligning to TRBD2. V dropped 6 bases and J dropped 5; count of bases not matched to a gene: 8. The CDR3 totals 15 residues. CDR1 and CDR2 from the germline V gene are KGHDR and SFDVKD.

This chain uses TRBV5-1 with TRBJ1-2, with D tentatively TRBD1 (5 bases). Trimming left V 4 bases short and J 2 bases short, with 15 bases between. CDR1 is SGHRS and CDR2 is YFSETQ in the germline V gene. This CDR3 contains 15 residues. CDR3 in amino acids: CASSVGDSRNYGYTF. The CDR3 DNA follows: TGCGCCAGCAGCGTTGGGGACTCACGAAACTATGGCTACACCTTC. The full variable domain, in which reference TRBV5-1 and TRBJ1-2 provide the parts outside the CDR3, is KAGVTQTPRYLIKTRGQQVTLSCSPISGHRSVSWYQQTPGQGLQFLFEYFSETQRNKGNFPGRFSGRQFSNSRSEMNVSTLELGDSALYLCASSVGDSRNYGYTFGSGTRLTVV.

This clone showed up just once. The chain links TRBV5-1 to TRBJ1-1; D is unclear. The V gene's germline CDR1 is SGHRS and CDR2 YFSETQ. This CDR3 is 13 amino acids long. The ends were cut back, 0 bases at V and 6 bases at J, with 9 bases in the middle. The chain's CDR3 is CASSLEFFAEAFF. The DNA for the CDR3 is TGCGCCAGCAGCTTGGAATTTTTTGCTGAAGCTTTCTTT. The variable domain in full, completed from reference TRBV5-1 and TRBJ1-1, reads KAGVTQTPRYLIKTRGQQVTLSCSPISGHRSVSWYQQTPGQGLQFLFEYFSETQRNKGNFPGRFSGRQFSNSRSEMNVSTLELGDSALYLCASSLEFFAEAFFGQGTRLTVV.

The chain carries TRBV6-5 and TRBJ1-1; possible D gene TRBD1, 5 bases. V was trimmed by 4 bases and J by 4 bases, leaving 16 bases between them. Germline CDR1 MNHEY, CDR2 SVGAGI. This CDR3 contains 15 residues. CDR3 loop: CASSFRTFSLTEAFF. CDR3 nucleotide sequence: TGTGCCAGCAGTTTTCGGACATTCTCACTCACTGAAGCTTTCTTT.

The V gene is TRBV3-1 (or the pseudogene TRBV3-2), the J gene TRBJ2-4; 8 positions agree with TRBD2. This CDR3 comprises 17 residues. The germline CDR1 and CDR2 sequences are LGHDT and YNNKEL (reference sequence). After removal of 0 bases from V and 0 bases from J, the junction contained 4 bases not matched to a gene. The CDR3 loop is CASSQDRGGRAKNIQYF. CDR3 DNA: TGTGCCAGCAGCCAAGATCGGGGGGGCCGAGCCAAAAACATTCAGTACTTC.

The rearrangement uses TRBV11-2 and TRBJ2-2; D not certain. Between the trimmed V and J ends, which lost 1 base and 2 bases, there was a span of 8 bases. The CDR3 has 15 residues. CDR1 and CDR2 from the germline V gene are SGHAT and FQNNGV. This CDR3 reads CASSLVSVNTGELFF. The CDR3 DNA reads as TGTGCCAGCAGCTTAGTCTCTGTCAACACCGGGGAGCTGTTTTTT.

This clone showed up just once. The rearrangement joins TRBV5-1 to TRBJ1-2, with a tentative D call TRBD1 (6 bases). Trimming left V 4 bases short and J 6 bases short, with 22 bases between. The CDR3 sequence is 16 residues long. Germline assignment: CDR1 SGHRS and CDR2 YFSETQ. CDR3 nucleotide sequence: TGCGCCAGCAGCCGACTAACCCGGACAGACTGGCATGGCTACACCTTC. Encoded protein: CASSRLTRTDWHGYTF.

J is TRBJ2-3 and V is TRBV7-3; 7 nucleotides align to TRBD2. The CDR3 has 14 amino acids. The junction had 10 bases not matched to a gene; V was cut back by 5 bases and J by 8 bases. Germline-derived CDR1 and CDR2 are SGHTA and FQGTGA. The CDR3, as DNA: TGTGCCAGCAGCCGACTAGCCCCAGTGGGTACGCAGTATTTT. Translating it yields CASSRLAPVGTQYF.

The rearrangement joins TRBV21-1 to TRBJ2-7; the table names TRBD1, a call not compared with the DNA. TRBV21-1 is a pseudogene. This CDR3 contains 16 residues. In DNA form, the CDR3 reads TGTGCCAGCAGCATACGAGCTGGGGACAGGGGGAACGAGCAGTACGTC. It is translated as CASSIRAGDRGNEQYV.

The chain joins TRBV5-6 to TRBJ1-6; D gene uncertain. V lost 3 bases and J lost 2, with 0 bases in between. This CDR3 has 12 amino acids. Germline CDR1 reads SGHDT; CDR2 reads YYEEEE. CDR3 sequence: CASSSYNSPLHF. The CDR3 nucleotides read TGTGCCAGCAGCTCCTATAATTCACCCCTCCACTTT.

This sequence joins TRBV29-1 and TRBJ2-7; D might be TRBD1 (5 bases). Trimming pared 5 bases from V and 4 bases from J, leaving 15 bases between. Per germline, CDR1 SQVTM and CDR2 ANQGSEA. CDR3 size: 13 residues. The CDR3 region is CSVPGWGQYEQYF. In nucleotides, the CDR3 is TGCAGCGTTCCCGGTTGGGGCCAATACGAGCAGTACTTC.

The chain uses TRBV19 and TRBJ1-5; the D is unclear. In germline, CDR1 is LNHDA, CDR2 SQIVND (reference sequence). The CDR3 runs 13 residues. The V end was cut by 3 bases, the J end by 4 bases, with 7 bases between. In nucleotides, the CDR3 is TGTGCCAGTAGTATGTTAGGGAATCAGCCCCAGCATTTT. As protein: CASSMLGNQPQHF.

This chain connects TRBV6-2 or TRBV6-3 to TRBJ2-2, with 7 bases aligning to TRBD1. V trimming: 6 bases; J trimming: 3 bases; junction bases outside the gene matches: 10. Germline assignment: CDR1 MNHEY and CDR2 SVGEGT. CDR3 length: 16 residues. The CDR3 DNA follows: TGTGCCAGCAGCCCGATCGGGACAGAATACACCGGGGAGCTGTTTTTT. It specifies CASSPIGTEYTGELFF.

The chain couples TRBV5-1 to TRBJ1-2; no clear D gene. The V end was cut by 3 bases, the J end by 4 bases, with 16 bases between. CDR1 is SGHRS and CDR2 is YFSETQ in the germline V gene. The CDR3 has 15 amino acids. CDR3 bases: TGCGCCAGCAGCTCCGAACCATCCCTAGGCTATGGCTACACCTTC. It codes for CASSSEPSLGYGYTF. Complete variable domain (other parts from reference TRBV5-1 and TRBJ1-2): KAGVTQTPRYLIKTRGQQVTLSCSPISGHRSVSWYQQTPGQGLQFLFEYFSETQRNKGNFPGRFSGRQFSNSRSEMNVSTLELGDSALYLCASSSEPSLGYGYTFGSGTRLTVV.

This sequence joins TRBV2 and TRBJ2-2, with 8 bases fitting TRBD1. The CDR3 length is 14 residues. The V gene end was trimmed by 6 bases and the J gene end by 4 bases; junction bases not matched to a gene: 4. Germline assignment: CDR1 SNHLY and CDR2 FYNNEI. CDR3 region: CASSGQGSTGELFF. DNA for the CDR3: TGTGCCAGCAGCGGACAGGGATCCACCGGGGAGCTGTTTTTT.

This chain's CDR3 is CASSIGVQGMSNQPQHF. The CDR3 DNA is TGTGCCAGTAGTATAGGAGTCCAGGGAATGAGCAATCAGCCCCAGCATTTT. The chain couples TRBV19 to TRBJ1-5; a weak D match, TRBD1 (5 bases). The CDR3 sequence is 17 residues long. Trimming left V 1 base short and J 1 base short, with 14 bases between. CDR1 is LNHDA and CDR2 is SQIVND in the germline V gene (reference sequence).

Details on this clone: The same CDR3 can be traced to other DNA sequences in this sample. V is TRBV27 and J is TRBJ1-1; no firm D call. The CDR3 is made up of 15 amino acids. Germline V CDR1 and CDR2: MNHEY, SMNVEV (reference sequence). The V end lost 0 bases, the J end lost 2 bases, and 10 bases lay between the germline ends. DNA of the CDR3: TGTGCCAGCAGTTTATCGATTACCCTTAACACTGAAGCTTTCTTT. Amino acids: CASSLSITLNTEAFF.

The CDR3 coding sequence is TGTGCCAGCTCACCACCGGGACAGCCCTATAGCAATCAGCCCCAGCATTTT. Its translation is CASSPPGQPYSNQPQHF. The J gene is TRBJ1-5, the V gene TRBV18; 7 bases line up with TRBD1. This CDR3 region has 17 residues. The V gene's germline CDR1 is KGHSH and CDR2 LQKENI. Losses at the gene ends were 0 bases for V and 0 bases for J; bases not matched to a gene: 5.

CDR3 DNA sequence: TGTGCCAGCAGCTCATCGCAGGGGCCCGGAAACACCATATATTTT. It yields the protein CASSSSQGPGNTIYF. This chain uses TRBV7-2 with TRBJ1-3; weak D call: TRBD1 (6 bases). Germline V gives CDR1 SGHTA, CDR2 FQGNSA. V was pared by 4 bases and J by 4 bases, with 14 bases between. The CDR3 consists of 15 residues. The full variable domain, with the rest looked up from reference TRBV7-2 and TRBJ1-3, is GAGVSQSPSNKVTEKGKDVELRCDPISGHTALYWYRQSLGQGLEFLIYFQGNSAPDKSGLPSDRFSAERTGGSVSTLTIQRTQQEDSAVYLCASSSSQGPGNTIYFGEGSWLTVV.

The gene calls are TRBV20-1 and TRBJ1-5; D is uncertain. The germline V and J ends were trimmed by 3 bases and 1 base, with 16 bases remaining between them. This CDR3 spans 16 amino acids. Germline CDR1 and CDR2: DFQATT and SNEGSKA (reference sequence). This CDR3 is CSASLAAIGSNQPQHF. The DNA of the CDR3 is TGCAGTGCTAGTCTGGCAGCTATTGGGAGCAATCAGCCCCAGCATTTT.

V gene TRBV6-5 combines with J gene TRBJ2-1, with D perhaps matching TRBD1 or TRBD2 (5 bases each). V lost 2 bases to trimming and J lost 9 bases, with 14 bases between them. CDR1 and CDR2 from the germline V gene are MNHEY and SVGAGI. The CDR3 consists of 14 residues. In DNA form, the CDR3 reads TGTGCCAGCAGTTACGACTCGGGGACGGGTGAGCAGTTCTTC. This gives the protein CASSYDSGTGEQFF.

The chain uses TRBV10-1 and TRBJ2-5; TRBD1 agrees at 9 bases. The V gene end was trimmed by 3 bases and the J gene end by 0 bases; junction bases not matched to a gene: 8. The CDR3 covers 17 residues. The V gene's germline CDR1 is WNHNN and CDR2 SYGVQD (reference sequence). In DNA, the CDR3 is TGCGCCAGCAGTGAAGCCTCCGGGACAGGGTACCAAGAGACCCAGTACTTC. Amino acid sequence: CASSEASGTGYQETQYF.

The chain joins TRBV7-7 to TRBJ2-3; the D is unclear. Germline CDR1 is SSHAT and CDR2 is FNYEAQ (reference sequence). Deletions cut 5 bases from V and 3 bases from J, with 9 bases between. The CDR3 spans 13 residues. CDR3 sequence: CASSKQITDTQYF. The CDR3, as DNA: TGTGCCAGCAGCAAGCAGATAACAGATACGCAGTATTTT.